Following are 16 T cell receptor beta chains from one sample sequenced in a study of cytomegalovirus exposure and HLA in healthy donors. Both 60 Vbeta primers and 13 Jbeta primers went into the PCR. Profiled with immunoSEQ multiplex PCR; TCRdb holds only in-frame clones, not every one. Seen here are about 130,000 clones, around four fifths observed once, and the top ten hold about 2.5%. The sequencing input was PBMCs. The receptors come from a boy aged 2-9 years in good health and CMV-seronegative.

V and J are TRBV4-3 and TRBJ2-2, with 7 nucleotides matching TRBD1. Germline CDR1 LGHNA, CDR2 YSLEER. V lost 5 bases to trimming and J lost 5 bases; unmatched junction nucleotides: 11. The CDR3 contains 16 residues. CDR3 coding DNA: TGCGCCAGCAGCGGGCGACAGGGAGCGGTGACCGGGGAGCTGTTTTTT. Its translation is CASSGRQGAVTGELFF.

The chain carries TRBV5-1 and TRBJ1-2; D unresolved. Germline CDR1 and CDR2: SGHRS and YFSETQ. The CDR3 runs 16 residues. V was shortened by 3 bases and J by 0 bases, with 15 bases between the two germline ends. As DNA, the CDR3 is TGCGCCAGCAGCTCTCCCCCGACACATCCTAACTATGGCTACACCTTC. It yields the protein CASSSPPTHPNYGYTF. The entire variable domain, with the rest obtained from reference TRBV5-1 and TRBJ1-2, is as follows: KAGVTQTPRYLIKTRGQQVTLSCSPISGHRSVSWYQQTPGQGLQFLFEYFSETQRNKGNFPGRFSGRQFSNSRSEMNVSTLELGDSALYLCASSSPPTHPNYGYTFGSGTRLTVV.

The rearrangement links TRBV5-1 to TRBJ1-4; 10 bases are a match to TRBD1. There are 14 residues in the CDR3. CDR1 is SGHRS and CDR2 is YFSETQ in the germline V gene. After removal of 4 bases from V and 6 bases from J, the junction contained 3 bases not matched to a gene. CDR3 residues: CASSPDRGDEKLFF. CDR3 coding DNA: TGCGCCAGCAGCCCGGACAGGGGGGATGAAAAACTGTTTTTT.

The chain's CDR3 is CASSLAGTSTDTQYF. As DNA, the CDR3 is TGTGCCAGCAGCTTAGCAGGGACTAGCACAGATACGCAGTATTTT. This chain uses TRBV5-6 with TRBJ2-3; D might be TRBD2 (6 bases). The germline V and J ends were trimmed by 2 bases and 0 bases, with 10 bases remaining between them. From germline, CDR1 is SGHDT and CDR2 YYEEEE. CDR3 length: 15 residues.

In its sample, this clone was seen once. The gene calls are TRBV30 and TRBJ2-1; 10 bases are a match to TRBD1. Germline CDR1 and CDR2: GTSNPN and SVGIG (reference sequence). This CDR3 spans 15 amino acids. V dropped 5 bases and J dropped 4; count of bases not matched to a gene: 8. CDR3 in amino acids: CAWAGGDRGYNEQFF. Written as DNA, the CDR3 is TGTGCCTGGGCAGGTGGGGACAGGGGTTACAATGAGCAGTTCTTC.

This clone was recorded only once. J is TRBJ2-7 and V is TRBV7-2; 7 positions match TRBD2. Germline values: CDR1 SGHTA, CDR2 FQGNSA. The CDR3 length is 16 residues. V was clipped by 7 bases and J by 2 bases; unmatched bases: 14. In DNA, the CDR3 is TGTGCCAGCACCCTCCGAGGGGAGGGCCCCCCCTACGAGCAGTACTTC. This translates into CASTLRGEGPPYEQYF.

This clone has a single count. The V and J genes are TRBV4-1 and TRBJ2-3; 8 bases map to TRBD2. Germline values: CDR1 MGHRA, CDR2 YSYEKL. The CDR3 is 16 residues long. V shed 0 bases, J shed 1 base, and the junction held 3 bases outside the gene matches. This CDR3 reads CASSQEALAGTDTQYF. CDR3 sequence (DNA): TGCGCCAGCAGCCAAGAAGCACTAGCGGGCACAGATACGCAGTATTTT.

The chain uses TRBV5-1 and TRBJ1-2; TRBD1 matches 9 bases. Germline trimming cut 7 bases from V and 5 bases from J; bases unmatched to any gene: 6. Per germline, CDR1 SGHRS and CDR2 YFSETQ. The CDR3 is 13 amino acids. The CDR3 here is CASETGTGYGYTF. CDR3 bases: TGCGCCAGCGAAACCGGGACAGGGTATGGCTACACCTTC.

V usage is TRBV30 and J usage is TRBJ1-2, with 8 bases aligning to TRBD1. The junction had 12 bases not matched to a gene; V was cut back by 8 bases and J by 7 bases. In germline, CDR1 is GTSNPN, CDR2 SVGIG (reference sequence). The length of the CDR3 is 13 residues. CDR3 in amino acids: CAGLLDREGGYTF. The CDR3 coding sequence is TGTGCCGGACTCTTGGACAGGGAGGGTGGCTACACCTTC.

The chain combines TRBV10-3 with TRBJ1-1; TRBD1 matches 12 bases. V dropped 11 bases and J dropped 6; count of bases not matched to a gene: 10. Germline CDR1 is ENHRY and CDR2 is SYGVKD. The CDR3 sequence is 14 residues long. The CDR3 sequence: CAGHGTGGEAEAFF. The CDR3 nucleotides are TGTGCCGGACACGGGACAGGGGGCGAAGCTGAAGCTTTCTTT.

The chain is built from TRBV27 and TRBJ1-1; D perhaps matches TRBD1 (5 bases). The CDR3 consists of 16 residues. Looked up from germline, CDR1 is MNHEY and CDR2 is SMNVEV (reference sequence). The V end was cut by 4 bases, the J end by 5 bases, with 20 bases between. CDR3 coding DNA: TGTGCCAGCAGTTCCCCTATACGGGGGGAGGTGACTGAAGCTTTCTTT. Its translation is CASSSPIRGEVTEAFF.

This clone was seen a handful of times. This rearrangement joins TRBV7-8 to TRBJ2-1; D not resolved. The length of the CDR3 is 14 residues. CDR1 is SGHVS, CDR2 FQNEAQ, per germline. V dropped 4 bases and J dropped 6 bases, with 13 bases sitting between them. CDR3 region: CASSWALLGNEQFF. Here the CDR3 DNA reads TGTGCCAGCAGCTGGGCCCTATTGGGCAATGAGCAGTTCTTC.

This rearrangement joins TRBV10-3 to TRBJ2-1, with D uncertain. V shed 3 bases and J shed 0 bases, with 12 bases lying between them. The CDR3 contains 16 residues. Germline CDR1 reads ENHRY; CDR2 reads SYGVKD. The CDR3 is CAISDPTSGSYNEQFF. CDR3 sequence (DNA): TGTGCCATCAGTGACCCTACATCGGGCTCCTACAATGAGCAGTTCTTC.

The genes are TRBV30 and TRBJ2-7, with a weak D call TRBD2 (5 bases). The length of the CDR3 is 13 residues. Trimming stripped 0 bases from V and 0 bases from J, with 6 bases between. CDR1 and CDR2 (germline): GTSNPN, SVGIG (reference sequence). The CDR3 region is CAWSVGSSYEQYF. Written as DNA, the CDR3 is TGTGCCTGGAGTGTAGGGAGCTCCTACGAGCAGTACTTC. The variable domain in full, with the rest retrieved from reference TRBV30 and TRBJ2-7, is SQTIHQWPATLVQPVGSPLSLECTVEGTSNPNLYWYRQAAGRGLQLLFYSVGIGQISSEVPQNLSASRPQDRQFILSSKKLLLSDSGFYLCAWSVGSSYEQYFGPGTRLTVT.

This chain uses TRBV4-2 with TRBJ2-3, with 12 bases fitting TRBD2. CDR1 and CDR2 from the germline V gene are LGHNA and YNFKEQ. CDR3 length: 15 residues. V trimming: 3 bases; J trimming: 11 bases; junction bases outside the gene matches: 9. CDR3 sequence (DNA): TGTGCCAGCAGCCAGGAACTAGCGGGGGGACAGGAGCAGTATTTT. Amino acids: CASSQELAGGQEQYF.

Concerning this clone itself: A junction end diverges from the germline sequence, so it may reflect a read error. The V gene is TRBV7-9, the J gene TRBJ1-1; TRBD1 matches 7 bases. The CDR3 spans 15 residues. Germline CDR1 SEHNR, CDR2 FQNEAQ (reference sequence). The CDR3 DNA follows: TGTTCCAGCAGCTTCTCTGGGACAGTGAACACTGAAGCTTTCTTT. Translating it yields CSSSFSGTVNTEAFF. The complete variable domain, with remaining parts taken from reference TRBV7-9 and TRBJ1-1, reads DTGVSQNPRHKITKRGQNVTFRCDPISEHNRLYWYRQTLGQGPEFLTYFQNEAQLEKSRLLSDRFSAERPKGSFSTLEIQRTEQGDSAMYLCSSSFSGTVNTEAFFGQGTRLTVV.